Presented here are 32 T cell receptor beta chains from one specimen sequenced in a study of chemoradiotherapy in HPV16-positive cancers (dated by TCRdb to between 2021 and 2022). Library preparation employed the immunoSEQ multiplex PCR assay. TCRdb's version of the immuneACCESS table is confined to in-frame rearrangements and falls short of the full clone set. An unresolved V gene accounts for under half of the shortfall where checked; the remainder is of unknown origin. This sample has around 17,000 clones in its table, and roughly 91% of those were observed once. 2% to 2.5% of the sample is taken by the ten largest. The material was blood, obtained from a patient who underwent chemoradiotherapy. These receptors were obtained from a human donor with HPV-associated anogenital cancer.

The V call is TRBV9, the J call TRBJ1-1, with D unresolved. CDR3 length equals 13 residues. Looked up from germline, CDR1 is SGDLS and CDR2 is YYNGEE. V was cut by 2 bases and J by 3 bases, with 8 bases left in between. CDR3 sequence: CASSVLGYTEAFF. CDR3 nucleotides: TGTGCCAGCAGCGTTCTAGGGTACACTGAAGCTTTCTTT.

The J gene is TRBJ2-1, the V gene TRBV9; 8 bases fit TRBD2. V shed 9 bases and J 7 bases; nucleotides not matched to a gene: 21. This CDR3 comprises 17 residues. CDR1 SGDLS and CDR2 YYNGEE come from the germline V gene. Written as DNA, the CDR3 is TGTGCCACTGTAGAAAGTAGCCCGACTAGCGAGATTAATGAGCAGTTCTTC. It encodes CATVESSPTSEINEQFF. The whole variable domain, filled in from reference TRBV9 and TRBJ2-1, reads DSGVTQTPKHLITATGQRVTLRCSPRSGDLSVYWYQQSLDQGLQFLIQYYNGEERAKGNILERFSAQQFPDLHSELNLSSLELGDSALYFCATVESSPTSEINEQFFGPGTRLTVL.

J is TRBJ1-5 and V is TRBV19; D may be TRBD1 (5 bases). V was trimmed by 10 bases and J by 0 bases, leaving 13 bases between them. CDR1 and CDR2 (germline): LNHDA, SQIVND (reference sequence). CDR3 size: 14 residues. The CDR3 coding sequence is TGTGCCACCTTAGACAGTTATAGCAATCAGCCCCAGCATTTT. Residues: CATLDSYSNQPQHF.

J is TRBJ2-7 and V is TRBV27, with D perhaps matching TRBD2 (7 bases). Germline assignment: CDR1 MNHEY and CDR2 SMNVEV (reference sequence). This CDR3 spans 15 amino acids. V shed 5 bases and J shed 3 bases, with 17 bases lying between them. CDR3 in DNA: TGTGCCAGCAGTAAGCGGGCGGGGGCTGACTACGAGCAGTACTTC. This sequence encodes CASSKRAGADYEQYF.

V usage is TRBV5-1 and J usage is TRBJ1-6; the D is unclear. The V and J ends lost 4 bases and 0 bases respectively, with 14 bases between them. This CDR3 is 17 amino acids long. Germline loops: CDR1 SGHRS, CDR2 YFSETQ. DNA of the CDR3: TGCGCCAGCAGCATAAGGACGGGATTCTCCTATAATTCACCCCTCCACTTT. This sequence encodes CASSIRTGFSYNSPLHF.

This chain joins TRBV19 and TRBJ2-2; TRBD1 aligns across 7 bases. The germline gives CDR1 LNHDA, CDR2 SQIVND (reference sequence). V trimming: 1 base; J trimming: 5 bases; junction bases outside the gene matches: 4. This CDR3 region has 15 residues. CDR3 nucleotide sequence: TGTGCCAGTAGTATAGTTACAGGGGCTACCGGGGAGCTGTTTTTT. The encoded protein is CASSIVTGATGELFF.

This chain uses TRBV18 with TRBJ2-1; D is ambiguous. This CDR3 is 17 amino acids long. Germline-derived CDR1 and CDR2 are KGHSH and LQKENI. The V gene lost 0 bases and the J gene lost 3 bases, with 15 bases spanning the gap. CDR3 amino acids: CASSPPVVELLYNEQFF. The CDR3 bases are TGTGCCAGCTCACCACCGGTGGTGGAGTTACTCTACAATGAGCAGTTCTTC.

The table lists this clone with a count of one. This chain joins TRBV2 and TRBJ1-4, with D unclear. The V and J ends lost 8 bases and 2 bases respectively, with 12 bases between them. Germline V gene data show CDR1 as SNHLY and CDR2 as FYNNEI. The CDR3 is 14 residues long. CDR3 nucleotides: TGTGCCAGCCGACGGACTTTTACTAATGAAAAACTGTTTTTT. This codes for CASRRTFTNEKLFF.

This clone appeared a few times. The rearrangement joins TRBV2 to TRBJ1-2, with TRBD1 as a possible D gene (6 bases). The V end lost 6 bases, the J end lost 2 bases, and 10 bases lay between the germline ends. The germline V gene has CDR1 SNHLY and CDR2 FYNNEI. The CDR3 runs 13 residues. CDR3 sequence (DNA): TGTGCCAGCAGCGATACAGGGAACTATGGCTACACCTTC. Protein product: CASSDTGNYGYTF.

This clone appeared a few times. The genes are TRBV7-2 and TRBJ1-5, with 7 positions matching TRBD1. CDR1 is SGHTA, CDR2 FQGNSA, per germline. The length of the CDR3 is 13 residues. V trimming: 4 bases; J trimming: 7 bases; junction bases outside the gene matches: 4. CDR3: CASSYRGQQPQHF. Written as DNA, the CDR3 is TGTGCCAGCAGCTACAGGGGACAGCAGCCCCAGCATTTT. The full variable domain, in which reference TRBV7-2 and TRBJ1-5 provide the parts outside the CDR3, is GAGVSQSPSNKVTEKGKDVELRCDPISGHTALYWYRQSLGQGLEFLIYFQGNSAPDKSGLPSDRFSAERTGGSVSTLTIQRTQQEDSAVYLCASSYRGQQPQHFGDGTRLSIL.

V and J are TRBV29-1 and TRBJ2-1; perhaps TRBD2 as D (6 bases). The CDR3 is 16 amino acids. Germline lookup yields CDR1 SQVTM and CDR2 ANQGSEA. V lost 4 bases and J 4 bases, leaving 20 bases between the germline ends. This chain's CDR3 is CSVVPRVAGNYNEQFF. CDR3 DNA sequence: TGCAGCGTTGTACCCCGTGTTGCGGGGAATTACAATGAGCAGTTCTTC.

The chain couples TRBV29-1 to TRBJ2-1; TRBD2 matches 14 bases. The germline V gene has CDR1 SQVTM and CDR2 ANQGSEA. The junction had 5 bases not matched to a gene; V was cut back by 6 bases and J by 13 bases. This CDR3 region has 12 residues. The CDR3 DNA reads as TGCAGCGTGCGACTAGCGGGAGGGCCCCAGTTCTTC. This encodes CSVRLAGGPQFF.

The J gene is TRBJ2-7, the V gene TRBV5-5; the D is unclear. The CDR3 has 14 amino acids. V was trimmed by 0 bases and J by 1 base, leaving 8 bases between them. Per germline, CDR1 SGHKS and CDR2 YYEKEE (reference sequence). The CDR3 protein is CASSLVASSYEQYF. The CDR3 DNA reads as TGTGCCAGCAGCTTGGTAGCCTCATCCTACGAGCAGTACTTC.

V usage is TRBV29-1 and J usage is TRBJ1-2; 10 bases are a match to TRBD1. Germline V gene lookup returns CDR1 SQVTM and CDR2 ANQGSEA. This CDR3 region has 13 residues. The trim removed 7 bases at V and 3 bases at J, leaving 5 bases unmatched. The CDR3 reads CSGTGGRDYGYTF. The CDR3 DNA follows: TGCAGCGGGACAGGGGGTAGAGACTATGGCTACACCTTC.

The genes are TRBV5-6 and TRBJ2-1, with 8 positions matching TRBD1. The J segment lost 5 bases and the V segment lost 2 bases, leaving 12 bases of the junction unmatched. This CDR3 has 17 amino acids. Per the germline V gene, CDR1 is SGHDT and CDR2 is YYEEEE. The CDR3 loop reads CASSFYYPGQDNNEQFF. CDR3 nucleotides: TGTGCCAGCAGCTTTTATTACCCGGGACAGGACAACAATGAGCAGTTCTTC.

This chain joins TRBV6-1 and TRBJ1-1; D uncertain. With 5 bases removed from V and 6 bases from J, the gap between germline ends came to 16 bases. Per germline, CDR1 MNHNS and CDR2 SASEGT. CDR3 length: 14 amino acids. CDR3 amino acids: CASSNGRDGAEAFF. The CDR3 nucleotides read TGTGCCAGCAGTAACGGGCGGGATGGCGCTGAAGCTTTCTTT.

The chain is built from TRBV9 and TRBJ2-7, with D perhaps TRBD1 (5 bases). Deletions cut 2 bases from V and 0 bases from J, with 6 bases between. This CDR3 comprises 13 residues. Germline CDR1 is SGDLS and CDR2 is YYNGEE. The CDR3 region has the DNA TGTGCCAGCAGCGTTGACAGCTCCTACGAGCAGTACTTC. Its protein product is CASSVDSSYEQYF. The complete variable domain, with remaining parts taken from reference TRBV9 and TRBJ2-7, reads DSGVTQTPKHLITATGQRVTLRCSPRSGDLSVYWYQQSLDQGLQFLIQYYNGEERAKGNILERFSAQQFPDLHSELNLSSLELGDSALYFCASSVDSSYEQYFGPGTRLTVT.

J is TRBJ2-1 and V is TRBV7-9; possibly TRBD2 for D (6 bases). The CDR3 runs 12 residues. Per germline, CDR1 SEHNR and CDR2 FQNEAQ (reference sequence). The V end lost 1 base, the J end lost 8 bases, and 6 bases lay between the germline ends. The CDR3 DNA sequence: TGTGCCAGCAGCTTAGGGGGGGATGAGCAGTTCTTC. It translates to CASSLGGDEQFF.

J is TRBJ2-5 and V is TRBV19; no clear D. Germline values: CDR1 LNHDA, CDR2 SQIVND (reference sequence). The length of the CDR3 is 13 residues. This CDR3 reads CAKPGYRQETQYF. CDR3 DNA sequence: TGTGCTAAGCCTGGTTACCGCCAAGAGACCCAGTACTTC.

The rearrangement joins TRBV7-9 to TRBJ1-6; 7 bases fit TRBD1. CDR1 is SEHNR and CDR2 is FQNEAQ in the germline V gene (reference sequence). The junction had 4 bases not matched to a gene; V was cut back by 4 bases and J by 7 bases. The CDR3 is 14 amino acids. DNA for the CDR3: TGTGCCAGCAGCTCCGGGACAGAAAATTCACCCCTCCACTTT. Its translation: CASSSGTENSPLHF.

The chain joins TRBV5-6 to TRBJ2-1, with 8 bases that match TRBD2. The CDR3 is 17 residues long. V shed 4 bases and J 5 bases; nucleotides not matched to a gene: 14. The germline CDR1 and CDR2 sequences are SGHDT and YYEEEE. The CDR3 region has the DNA TGTGCCAGCAGCCTGATATATCGAGCGGGAGAGAACAATGAGCAGTTCTTC. It encodes CASSLIYRAGENNEQFF.

This chain joins TRBV19 and TRBJ2-5; 7 bases line up with TRBD1. Germline-derived CDR1 and CDR2 are LNHDA and SQIVND (reference sequence). This CDR3 has 13 residues. The V and J ends lost 4 bases and 4 bases, in that order; junction bases with no gene match: 3. The CDR3 coding sequence is TGTGCCAGTAGTAAACGGACAGGAGAGACCCAGTACTTC. This gives the protein CASSKRTGETQYF.

The rearrangement joins TRBV9 to TRBJ2-7, with a possible D match to TRBD1 (6 bases). Germline V lookup: CDR1 SGDLS, CDR2 YYNGEE. This CDR3 region has 14 residues. The V end was cut by 3 bases, the J end by 4 bases, with 14 bases between. The CDR3 region is CASSERPQGYEQYF. The CDR3 region has the DNA TGTGCCAGCAGCGAACGACCTCAGGGGTACGAGCAGTACTTC.

This chain links TRBV27 with TRBJ1-6, with 8 bases matching TRBD1. There are 15 residues in the CDR3. Trimming at V came to 0 bases and at J to 10 bases, leaving 5 bases not matched to a gene. The germline CDR1 and CDR2 sequences are MNHEY and SMNVEV (reference sequence). CDR3 nucleotide sequence: TGTGCCAGCAGTTTATCCCAGGGGGCAGGGTCACCCCTCCACTTT. Protein: CASSLSQGAGSPLHF.

This chain links TRBV4-1 with TRBJ2-2, with TRBD2 identical over 7 bases. CDR3 length: 17 residues. V gave up 4 bases and J gave up 1 base; unmatched junction bases: 9. The germline gives CDR1 MGHRA, CDR2 YSYEKL. CDR3 loop: CASSRSGGLLNTGELFF. CDR3 nucleotide sequence: TGCGCCAGCAGCCGGTCGGGGGGACTCCTGAACACCGGGGAGCTGTTTTTT.

The CDR3 bases are TGTGCCAGCAGCGTGACCGTAGCGGGAAGGGGCACAGATACGCAGTATTTT. It yields the protein CASSVTVAGRGTDTQYF. The chain couples TRBV9 to TRBJ2-3; 8 bases are shared with TRBD2. This CDR3 contains 17 residues. The J segment lost 1 base and the V segment lost 2 bases, leaving 9 bases of the junction unmatched. Germline CDR1 SGDLS, CDR2 YYNGEE. The whole variable domain, remainder taken from reference TRBV9 and TRBJ2-3, is DSGVTQTPKHLITATGQRVTLRCSPRSGDLSVYWYQQSLDQGLQFLIQYYNGEERAKGNILERFSAQQFPDLHSELNLSSLELGDSALYFCASSVTVAGRGTDTQYFGPGTRLTVL.

This clone was detected once. This chain uses TRBV13 with TRBJ1-6, with a possible D match to TRBD1 (5 bases). The V end lost 5 bases, the J end lost 7 bases, and 18 bases lay between the germline ends. The CDR3 has 16 amino acids. Per the germline V gene, CDR1 is PRHDT and CDR2 is FYEKMQ (reference sequence). In DNA, the CDR3 is TGTGCCAGCAGCCGTTTGGACGGGGGGATAAATTCACCCCTCCACTTT. As protein: CASSRLDGGINSPLHF.

This clone appeared a few times. This chain uses TRBV4-1 with TRBJ2-2; D gene ambiguous. Looked up from germline, CDR1 is MGHRA and CDR2 is YSYEKL. V was trimmed by 1 base and J by 1 base, leaving 10 bases between them. The CDR3 covers 16 residues. CDR3: CASSQGGFLNTGELFF. CDR3 DNA sequence: TGCGCCAGCAGCCAAGGTGGTTTTCTGAACACCGGGGAGCTGTTTTTT.

This chain links TRBV19 with TRBJ2-1; 10 bases are shared with TRBD2. The CDR3 covers 16 residues. CDR1 LNHDA and CDR2 SQIVND come from the germline V gene (reference sequence). Losses at the gene ends were 7 bases for V and 0 bases for J; bases not matched to a gene: 6. The CDR3 coding sequence is TGTGCCAGTACCTTAGCGGGAGGTCTCTCCTACAATGAGCAGTTCTTC. Protein product: CASTLAGGLSYNEQFF.

The chain uses TRBV5-4 and TRBJ1-1; 7 bases fit TRBD1. V lost 8 bases, J lost 0 bases, and 10 bases stayed unmatched. The CDR3 is 15 residues long. Germline CDR1 is SGHNT and CDR2 is YYREEE (reference sequence). The CDR3 loop is CASSGGGIMNTEAFF. DNA of the CDR3: TGTGCCAGTTCAGGGGGTGGGATCATGAACACTGAAGCTTTCTTT.

This chain uses TRBV28 with TRBJ2-1; TRBD1 agrees at 7 bases. V was pared by 3 bases and J by 1 base, with 6 bases of the junction left unmatched. The CDR3 has 16 residues. The germline V gene encodes CDR1 MDHEN and CDR2 SYDVKM. DNA for the CDR3: TGTGCCAGCAGTTTTACGACAGGGAAGTCCTACAATGAGCAGTTCTTC. This sequence encodes CASSFTTGKSYNEQFF.

This chain uses TRBV6-6 with TRBJ1-5; possibly TRBD1 for D (5 bases). From germline, CDR1 is MNHNY and CDR2 SVGAGI (reference sequence). The CDR3 has 11 amino acids. V was cut by 6 bases and J by 5 bases, with 5 bases left in between. CDR3 bases: TGTGCCAGCAGGGGGGATCAGCCCCAGCATTTT. This codes for CASRGDQPQHF.